These 27 T cell receptor beta chains were all obtained from the same sample, sequenced in a study of metastatic and nonmetastatic thyroid tumors. Using MiXCR, TCRdb re-called clones from the PCR reads. The sample has tens of thousands of clones, 15% to 20% seen once; the top ten hold approximately 4.8%. Among the patients, none had received any treatment before thyroid surgery. The sequenced sample consisted of blood. These receptor sequences come from a female donor with papillary thyroid cancer or a benign thyroid nodule (not recorded which). Some clones in this sample may be carry-over from other donors' samples.

This clone was seen ten or more times. The junction does not match germline at one end; this may be a read error. This rearrangement joins TRBV12-3 or TRBV12-4 to TRBJ1-1; D remains unclear. The CDR3 loop spans 13 amino acids. The CDR3 DNA reads as TGTGCCAGTAGTTGGGAGGAGAACACTGAAGCTTTCTTT. Translation gives CASSWEENTEAFF.

The rearrangement uses TRBV12-3 or TRBV12-4 and TRBJ2-1, with unresolved D. V was pared by 5 bases and J by 6 bases, with 20 bases between. The CDR3 totals 16 residues. The CDR3: CASSIDRRLVFNEQFF. Written as DNA, the CDR3 is TGTGCCAGCAGTATAGACCGGCGTTTGGTTTTCAATGAGCAGTTCTTC.

This clone was recorded at least ten times. The chain has TRBV10-3 and TRBJ2-3; D tentatively reads TRBD1 or TRBD2 (5 bases each). V lost 11 bases and J 0 bases, leaving 12 bases between the germline ends. The germline V gene encodes CDR1 ENHRY and CDR2 SYGVKD. The CDR3 length is 13 residues. The CDR3 here is CASQRDSTDTQYF. The CDR3 DNA follows: TGTGCCTCCCAGAGGGACAGCACAGATACGCAGTATTTT.

This clone appeared many times. The V call is TRBV20-1, the J call TRBJ2-7, with a tentative D call TRBD1 (6 bases). The V gene lost 6 bases and the J gene lost 2 bases, with 14 bases spanning the gap. There are 13 residues in the CDR3. Germline V gene lookup returns CDR1 DFQATT and CDR2 SNEGSKA (reference sequence). The CDR3 is CSATRDKTYEQYF. In DNA, the CDR3 is TGCAGTGCAACCCGGGACAAAACCTACGAGCAGTACTTC.

In this sample, this clone turned up many times. Other DNA sequences in the sample encode the same CDR3. The gene calls are TRBV5-5 and TRBJ2-7, with 7 bases matching TRBD1. CDR3 length: 14 amino acids. CDR1 is SGHKS and CDR2 is YYEKEE in the germline V gene (reference sequence). Trimming removed 4 bases from V and 6 bases from J; junction bases left unmatched: 10. The CDR3 coding sequence is TGTGCCAGCAGCCCGCGGACAGGATCGGGCGAGCAGTACTTC. It translates to CASSPRTGSGEQYF.

This clone was observed once. Written as DNA, the CDR3 is TGTGCCACCATCAGGGATCTGGAGGAGGGATCCAACTATGGCTACACCTTC. It translates to CATIRDLEEGSNYGYTF. The chain carries TRBV15 and TRBJ1-2; D possibly corresponds to TRBD1 (5 bases). This CDR3 has 17 residues. Germline V gives CDR1 LNHNV, CDR2 YYDKDF (reference sequence). Trimming stripped 7 bases from V and 2 bases from J, with 23 bases between.

This clone came up many times. This sequence joins TRBV14 and TRBJ1-3; D possibly corresponds to TRBD1 (5 bases). The CDR3 has 17 residues. CDR1 is SGHDN and CDR2 is FVKESK in the germline V gene. Trimming took off 0 bases at V and 4 bases at J, with 16 bases between the two ends. The CDR3 DNA reads as TGTGCCAGCAGCCAAGATCGGCTACAGACAGCGGGAAACACCATATATTTT. Protein product: CASSQDRLQTAGNTIYF.

This clone has at least ten counts. The CDR3 nucleotides are TGTGCCAGTAGTTTACAGAAGAGGAACACTGAAGCTTTCTTT. It codes for CASSLQKRNTEAFF. The chain has TRBV19 and TRBJ1-1; D gene ambiguous. This CDR3 has 14 amino acids. Trimming cost V 5 bases and J 1 base, with 11 bases left between them. Germline V gene data show CDR1 as LNHDA and CDR2 as SQIVND (reference sequence).

This clone was observed at least ten times. The chain combines TRBV12-3 or TRBV12-4 with TRBJ1-2, with 8 bases that match TRBD1. V trimming: 1 base; J trimming: 7 bases; junction bases outside the gene matches: 5. The CDR3 spans 14 residues. CDR3 coding DNA: TGTGCCAGCAGTTTAGTGACAGGGGTTTCTGGCTACACCTTC. This codes for CASSLVTGVSGYTF.

This clone occurred a few times. This may come from a read error, since a much larger clone is one base off. The chain couples TRBV7-6 to TRBJ2-7, with 7 nucleotides matching TRBD2. The germline gives CDR1 SGHVS, CDR2 FNYEAQ. This CDR3 region has 13 residues. With V trimmed by 2 bases and J by 7 bases, 5 bases remained unmatched. CDR3: CASSLSSGNEQYF. CDR3 nucleotide sequence: TGTGCCAGCAGCTTATCCAGCGGGAATGAGCAGTACTTC.

This sequence joins TRBV5-1 and TRBJ1-2, with TRBD1 as a possible D gene (5 bases). Trimming took off 9 bases at V and 3 bases at J, with 18 bases between the two ends. The CDR3 has 14 amino acids. Germline V gene data show CDR1 as SGHRS and CDR2 as YFSETQ. Here the CDR3 DNA reads TGCGCCATCAACCCAGGGATCAGTGACTATGGCTACACCTTC. Its translation is CAINPGISDYGYTF.

This clone was seen ten or more times. As DNA, the CDR3 is TGTGCCAGTAGTATAGGCCCTCTGAGGAGGGTGGGGACCGGGGAGCTGTTTTTT. Translated, it gives CASSIGPLRRVGTGELFF. V is TRBV19 and J is TRBJ2-2, with D perhaps TRBD2 (6 bases). Deletions cut 1 base from V and 5 bases from J, with 20 bases between. Germline assignment: CDR1 LNHDA and CDR2 SQIVND (reference sequence). The CDR3 covers 18 residues.

There are a few counts of this clone. This chain links TRBV6-6 with TRBJ1-1; D remains ambiguous. The CDR3 has 15 residues. The ends were cut back, 2 bases at V and 1 base at J, with 11 bases in the middle. Germline CDR1 MNHNY, CDR2 SVGAGI (reference sequence). CDR3 amino acids: CASSYRPQWNTEAFF. The CDR3 DNA reads TGTGCCAGCAGTTACAGACCACAGTGGAACACTGAAGCTTTCTTT.

This clone was counted at least ten times. The V and J genes are TRBV12-3 or TRBV12-4 and TRBJ2-2; D gene unclear. The CDR3 consists of 17 residues. V gave up 3 bases and J gave up 1 base, with 15 bases separating them. The chain's CDR3 is CASSFTLRRWNTGELFF. The CDR3 DNA is TGTGCCAGCAGTTTTACCCTCAGGCGATGGAACACCGGGGAGCTGTTTTTT.

This clone counts as medium-sized (0.01 to 0.1%). The rearrangement links TRBV6-2 or TRBV6-3 to TRBJ2-1, with 14 bases matching TRBD2. This CDR3 contains 17 residues. In germline, CDR1 is MNHEY, CDR2 SVGEGT. V dropped 4 bases and J dropped 9; count of bases not matched to a gene: 11. CDR3 region: CASSSATSGRASGEQFF. CDR3 nucleotides: TGTGCCAGCAGTTCCGCGACTAGCGGGAGGGCATCGGGTGAGCAGTTCTTC.

The table lists this clone with many counts. J is TRBJ1-2 and V is TRBV7-6; D gene uncertain. V was pared by 1 base and J by 8 bases, with 11 bases between. CDR1 and CDR2 (germline): SGHVS, FNYEAQ. The CDR3 is 13 residues long. DNA for the CDR3: TGTGCCAGCAGCTTAGGATCCGGTGGAGGCTACACCTTC. It is translated as CASSLGSGGGYTF.

This clone has ten or more counts. This rearrangement joins TRBV10-2 to TRBJ1-5; no clear D gene. Germline V gene lookup returns CDR1 WSHSY and CDR2 SAAADI. The CDR3 contains 12 residues. The V gene lost 6 bases and the J gene lost 0 bases, with 3 bases spanning the gap. CDR3: CASRGSNQPQHF. CDR3 coding DNA: TGCGCCAGCAGGGGTAGCAATCAGCCCCAGCATTTT.

This clone was detected many times. The rearrangement joins TRBV20-1 to TRBJ2-1; 7 bases are a match to TRBD2. This CDR3 contains 11 residues. Germline loops: CDR1 DFQATT, CDR2 SNEGSKA (reference sequence). Unmatched junction bases numbered 2, after V lost 3 bases and J lost 9 bases. This CDR3 is CSASPSGEQFF. CDR3 DNA: TGCAGTGCTAGTCCTAGCGGTGAGCAGTTCTTC.

This clone is medium-sized within its sample. The chain couples TRBV6-1 to TRBJ1-1; D uncertain. Germline lookup yields CDR1 MNHNS and CDR2 SASEGT. This CDR3 is built from 12 residues. The germline V and J ends were trimmed by 4 bases and 1 base, with 4 bases remaining between them. CDR3 nucleotide sequence: TGTGCCAGCAGTGTATCGAACACTGAAGCTTTCTTT. Its protein product is CASSVSNTEAFF.

Many counts were recorded for this clone. The chain carries TRBV3-1 and TRBJ1-2, with a weak D call TRBD1 (5 bases). V was clipped by 2 bases and J by 4 bases, with 11 bases between them. Germline V lookup: CDR1 LGHDT, CDR2 YNNKEL (reference sequence). The CDR3 covers 14 residues. Here the CDR3 reads CASSQSDRAYGYTF. CDR3 coding DNA: TGTGCCAGCAGCCAATCCGACAGAGCCTATGGCTACACCTTC.

This clone is deemed medium-sized. The chain has TRBV10-3 and TRBJ2-7; D unclear. Germline-derived CDR1 and CDR2 are ENHRY and SYGVKD. Trimming pared 5 bases from V and 5 bases from J, leaving 13 bases between. There are 13 residues in the CDR3. In DNA form, the CDR3 reads TGTGCCATCAGTACTCAGAGTCAAAACGAGCAGTACTTC. As protein: CAISTQSQNEQYF.

The CDR3 spells CASSQNYGYTF. The CDR3 DNA is TGTGCCAGCAGTCAAAACTATGGCTACACCTTC. The gene calls are TRBV6-2 or TRBV6-3 and TRBJ1-2, with no clear D. Germline V gene data show CDR1 as MNHEY and CDR2 as SVGEGT. CDR3 length: 11 residues. Trimming stripped 5 bases from V and 2 bases from J, with 3 bases between.

This clone turned up a few times. CDR3 in amino acids: CASSILAGGTDTQYF. CDR3 nucleotide sequence: TGTGCCAGCAGTATTTTAGCGGGCGGCACAGATACGCAGTATTTT. The rearrangement joins TRBV6-1 to TRBJ2-3; 7 bases map to TRBD2. The CDR3 runs 15 residues. V was clipped by 5 bases and J by 1 base; unmatched bases: 6. Germline V gene data show CDR1 as MNHNS and CDR2 as SASEGT.

This clone was counted at least ten times. The gene calls are TRBV12-3 or TRBV12-4 and TRBJ1-4, with D possibly TRBD1 on 6 matching bases. The V end lost 5 bases, the J end lost 4 bases, and 14 bases lay between the germline ends. The CDR3 length is 15 residues. The CDR3 loop is CASSPQEGGNEKLFF. In DNA, the CDR3 is TGTGCCAGCAGTCCCCAGGAGGGGGGTAATGAAAAACTGTTTTTT.

This clone occurred many times. The chain carries TRBV19 and TRBJ1-2, with TRBD1 matching 8 bases. The CDR3 has 14 amino acids. CDR1 is LNHDA and CDR2 is SQIVND in the germline V gene (reference sequence). The trim removed 3 bases at V and 4 bases at J, leaving 4 bases unmatched. CDR3 coding DNA: TGTGCCAGTAGTATGGGGGACAGGAGCTATGGCTACACCTTC. This gives the protein CASSMGDRSYGYTF.

Only a few counts were recorded for this clone. This may come from a read error, since a much larger clone is one base off. Other DNA sequences from this sample encode an identical CDR3 as well. The chain uses TRBV28 and TRBJ1-2; D remains ambiguous. CDR1 is MDHEN, CDR2 SYDVKM, per germline. The CDR3 contains 14 residues. The CDR3 region is CASSGLPHNYGYTF. The CDR3 DNA sequence: TGTGCCAGCAGCGGACTTCCTCATAACTATGGCTATACCTTC.

This clone was counted only a few times. This chain connects TRBV6-2 or TRBV6-3 to TRBJ1-2; D is unclear. The CDR3 loop spans 12 amino acids. Germline CDR1 and CDR2: MNHEY and SVGEGT. Trimming left V 4 bases short and J 1 base short, with 4 bases between. The DNA for the CDR3 is TGTGCCAGCAGTTCTTATAACTATGGCTACACCTTC. As protein: CASSSYNYGYTF.